A few counts support the clone carrying this T cell receptor (beta chain). The antigen is undetermined. This specimen belongs to a study of cytomegalovirus exposure and HLA in healthy donors. General observations from the study: In an earlier analysis, in under 700 donors, most V segments appeared productive either ~87% or ~30% of the time.

This CDR3 is built from 15 residues. Trimming cost V 7 bases and J 5 bases; bases outside gene matches: 7. Germline V gene lookup returns CDR1 SGHAT and CDR2 FQNNGV. Vbeta (60) and Jbeta (13) primers were used in the PCR. As processed by the authors: In a later analysis, the count reached about 82 million unique TCR beta chains, with roughly 9.9 million shared. Measured with immunoSEQ multiplex PCR; TCRdb has only the in-frame clones, and not every one. V and J calls plus clone size are reproduced from that table; the DNA served to infer D and trimming. The table lists over 150,000 clones, 70% to 80% of them singletons.

This chain links TRBV11-2 with TRBJ1-4, with 10 bases identical to TRBD1. This TCR was recovered from a male donor in good health and CMV-seronegative. Sequencing used PBMCs. This CDR3 is CASTRQGALNEKLFF. CDR3 nucleotides: TGTGCCAGCACCCGACAGGGGGCCCTGAATGAAAAACTGTTTTTT.